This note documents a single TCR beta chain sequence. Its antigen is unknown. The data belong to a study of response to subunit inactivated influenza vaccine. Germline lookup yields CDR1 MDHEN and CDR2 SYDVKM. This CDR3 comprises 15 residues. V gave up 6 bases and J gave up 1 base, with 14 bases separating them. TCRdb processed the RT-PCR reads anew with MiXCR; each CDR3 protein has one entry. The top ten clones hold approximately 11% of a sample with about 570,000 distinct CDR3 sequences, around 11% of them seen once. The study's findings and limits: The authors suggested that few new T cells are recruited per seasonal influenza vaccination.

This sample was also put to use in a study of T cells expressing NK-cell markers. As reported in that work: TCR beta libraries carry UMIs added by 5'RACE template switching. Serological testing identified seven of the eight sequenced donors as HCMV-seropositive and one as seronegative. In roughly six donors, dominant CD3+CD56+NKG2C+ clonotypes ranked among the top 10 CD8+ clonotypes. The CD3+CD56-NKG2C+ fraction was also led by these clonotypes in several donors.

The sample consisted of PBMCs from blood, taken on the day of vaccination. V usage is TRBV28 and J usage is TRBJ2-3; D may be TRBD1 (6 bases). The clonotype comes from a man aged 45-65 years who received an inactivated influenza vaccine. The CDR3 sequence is CASSRPTGGTDTQYF. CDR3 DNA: TGTGCCAGCAGCCGTCCGACAGGCGGCACAGATACGCAGTATTTT.